The 2 T cell receptor beta chains given below trace back to one sample, sequenced in a study of beta chain features in type 1 diabetes. Since all of the isolated RNA was reverse transcribed, expressed TCRB transcripts were what got sequenced. Repertoires were generated with immunoSEQ multiplex PCR, while TCRdb's copy carries only in-frame clones and drops some. Among 330,000 or so clones, approximately 15% were seen once, and the ten largest hold approximately 6.7%. Sequencing was done on a sample of central memory CD4+ T cells from blood. All receptors derive from a man between 25 and 39 years old in good health.

The chain links TRBV7-9 to TRBJ2-1; D possibly uses TRBD1 or TRBD2 (6 bases each). The CDR3 length is 14 residues. Trimming cost V 1 base and J 5 bases, with 9 bases left between them. Germline V gene sequence: CDR1 SEHNR, CDR2 FQNEAQ (reference sequence). The CDR3 DNA reads as TGTGCCAGCAGCTTAGGGGGGGCGGACAATGAGCAGTTCTTC. Its protein is CASSLGGADNEQFF.

The chain combines TRBV6-1 with TRBJ2-5; D not resolved. V lost 0 bases to trimming and J lost 1 base, with 15 bases between them. CDR1 and CDR2 (germline): MNHNS, SASEGT. CDR3 length: 17 amino acids. The CDR3 loop is CASSEAPSASSQETQYF. The DNA of the CDR3 is TGTGCCAGCAGTGAAGCCCCAAGCGCTTCATCCCAAGAGACCCAGTACTTC.